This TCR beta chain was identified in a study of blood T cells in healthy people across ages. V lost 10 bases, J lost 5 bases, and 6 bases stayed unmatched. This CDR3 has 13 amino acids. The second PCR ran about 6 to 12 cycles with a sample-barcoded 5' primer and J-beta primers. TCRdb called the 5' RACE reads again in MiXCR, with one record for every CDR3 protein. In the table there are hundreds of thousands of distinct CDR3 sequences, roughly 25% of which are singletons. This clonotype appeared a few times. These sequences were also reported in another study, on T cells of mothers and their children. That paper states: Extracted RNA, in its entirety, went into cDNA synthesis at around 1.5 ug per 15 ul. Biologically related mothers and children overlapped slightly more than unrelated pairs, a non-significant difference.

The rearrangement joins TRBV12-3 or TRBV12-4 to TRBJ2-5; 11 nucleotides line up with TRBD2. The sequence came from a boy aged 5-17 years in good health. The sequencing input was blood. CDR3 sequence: CATVAGGDETQYF. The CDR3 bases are TGTGCCACCGTAGCGGGAGGGGATGAGACCCAGTACTTC.